This record looks at one T cell receptor (beta chain) sequence and its context. Its specificity is unknown. TCRdb's copy holds only in-frame clones and misses some; the assay was immunoSEQ multiplex PCR. The table has 95,000 to 150,000 clones, about 91% seen once. CDR1 is SGHRS and CDR2 is YFSETQ in the germline V gene. Losses at the gene ends were 4 bases for V and 2 bases for J; bases not matched to a gene: 8. CDR3 length: 16 amino acids. This entry comes from a study of T cell responses to AZD1222 COVID-19 vaccine. The study's findings and limits: Every sample of the repertoires postdated the peak T cell response. A mostly white British donor set with more females was recruited, and clonal diversity was possibly underestimated. At study baseline, merely five or six AZD1222 recipients were seropositive.

Sequencing used peripheral blood, obtained on day 0 of AZD1222 vaccination. This receptor was taken from an adult in good health. This rearrangement joins TRBV5-1 to TRBJ2-1; the match to TRBD2 covers 8 bases. CDR3 sequence: CASSGSGGDPYNEQFF. The CDR3 bases are TGCGCCAGCAGCGGTTCCGGGGGGGACCCCTACAATGAGCAGTTCTTC.